Below are 4 T cell receptor beta chains sequenced from a single sample in a study of cytomegalovirus exposure and HLA in healthy donors. With 60 Vbeta and 13 Jbeta primers, the PCR was carried out. The method was immunoSEQ multiplex PCR; TCRdb's version includes in-frame clones alone and lacks a portion of them. The table counts 100,000 to 150,000 clones; approximately 1.6% lies in the top ten. The source material was PBMCs. These receptors were taken from a man between 18 and 29 years old in good health and CMV-seronegative.

The chain combines TRBV30 with TRBJ1-5, with D tentatively TRBD1 (6 bases). Trimming pared 3 bases from V and 1 base from J, leaving 13 bases between. CDR1 is GTSNPN and CDR2 is SVGIG in the germline V gene (reference sequence). The length of the CDR3 is 15 residues. The CDR3 coding sequence is TGTGCCTGGAGCACCGGGACAAACAGCAATCAGCCCCAGCATTTT. Protein sequence: CAWSTGTNSNQPQHF.

The CDR3 is CASSADSSHQPQHF. The CDR3 DNA reads as TGTGCCAGCAGCGCCGACAGCTCCCATCAGCCCCAGCATTTT. The chain recombines TRBV9 with TRBJ1-5, with D perhaps TRBD1 (5 bases). V was cut by 3 bases and J by 5 bases, with 12 bases left in between. Germline V CDR1 and CDR2: SGDLS, YYNGEE. The CDR3 contains 14 residues.

This chain joins TRBV5-4 and TRBJ2-7; D is undetermined. V lost 1 base and J 7 bases, leaving 6 bases between the germline ends. The CDR3 runs 11 residues. The germline V gene encodes CDR1 SGHNT and CDR2 YYREEE (reference sequence). In DNA form, the CDR3 reads TGTGCCAGCAGCTTGACCGGGGAGCAGTACTTC. Translating it yields CASSLTGEQYF.

The rearrangement joins TRBV7-2 to TRBJ2-1; 9 bases line up with TRBD1. The V and J ends lost 4 bases and 1 base, in that order; junction bases with no gene match: 2. CDR1 is SGHTA, CDR2 FQGNSA, per germline. The CDR3 has 15 amino acids. CDR3 DNA sequence: TGTGCCAGCAGCTCCGGGACAGGGTCCTACAATGAGCAGTTCTTC. As protein: CASSSGTGSYNEQFF.